This T cell receptor beta chain was sequenced during a study of T cells after yellow fever vaccination. Trimming stripped 7 bases from V and 6 bases from J, with 9 bases between. The CDR3 runs to 12 residues. The TCR cDNA carried a universal primer site and UMIs from 5'RACE template switching. TCRdb reprocessed the 5' RACE reads with MiXCR, giving one entry per CDR3 protein. Of 610,000 or so distinct CDR3 sequences detected, 10% to 15% appear once; the ten largest clones hold 14% to 15%. This clonotype was counted a few times. Antigen unknown. Regarding the study as a whole: The booster saw the reappearance of most primary-vaccination clones (around 95% CD4, 88% CD8). Abundant bulk-derived clonotypes could contaminate FACS-sorted repertoires.

Sequences were derived from PBMCs, sampled on the day of the yellow fever booster vaccination. This rearrangement joins TRBV12-3 or TRBV12-4 to TRBJ2-2, with D possibly being TRBD2 (6 bases). The TCR sequence derives from a man between 25 and 39 years old who received the YFV17D yellow fever vaccine. The CDR3 reads CASTGVPGELFF. The CDR3 coding sequence is TGTGCCAGCACGGGAGTTCCCGGGGAGCTGTTTTTT.